Shown below are 20 T cell receptor beta chains from a single sample sequenced in a study of blood T cell repertoires in COVID-19. Clones were sequenced by immunoSEQ multiplex PCR, and TCRdb holds only the in-frame ones, with some missing. The sample lists over 70,000 clones; about 85% were seen once. What was sequenced was peripheral blood. All receptors come from a man aged 55 to 70 with COVID-19, enrolled during active disease.

This chain connects TRBV19 to TRBJ1-1; the match to TRBD1 covers 7 bases. Germline values: CDR1 LNHDA, CDR2 SQIVND (reference sequence). V lost 5 bases, J lost 6 bases, and 9 bases stayed unmatched. The CDR3 runs to 14 residues. The CDR3 reads CASSPQGKGAEAFF. In nucleotides, the CDR3 is TGTGCCAGTAGTCCACAGGGGAAAGGGGCTGAAGCTTTCTTT.

This clone was found a few times. This sequence joins TRBV10-3 and TRBJ1-3; a weak D match, TRBD1 (5 bases). CDR1 and CDR2 (germline): ENHRY, SYGVKD. The V gene lost 4 bases and the J gene lost 0 bases, with 7 bases spanning the gap. There are 14 residues in the CDR3. CDR3 nucleotides: TGTGCCATCAGTGGGGGCAGCTCTGGAAACACCATATATTTT. Translated, it gives CAISGGSSGNTIYF.

The J gene is TRBJ2-7, the V gene TRBV29-1, with D perhaps TRBD1 (5 bases). CDR3 length: 13 amino acids. CDR1 and CDR2 from the germline V gene are SQVTM and ANQGSEA. Trimming removed 4 bases from V and 2 bases from J, with 12 bases in between. As DNA, the CDR3 is TGCAGCGTTGGCTCCAGGGCTACCTACGAGCAGTACTTC. Protein sequence: CSVGSRATYEQYF.

The sample holds a few counts of this clone. Other DNA sequences within the sample encode an identical CDR3. The chain joins TRBV10-3 to TRBJ1-2; D is uncertain. This CDR3 region has 14 residues. V was cut by 0 bases and J by 2 bases, with 7 bases left in between. Germline V lookup: CDR1 ENHRY, CDR2 SYGVKD. CDR3 bases: TGTGCCATCAGTGAGTCTGAAACAAACTATGGCTACACCTTC. Protein product: CAISESETNYGYTF.

J is TRBJ1-2 and V is TRBV2; D perhaps matches TRBD1 (5 bases). The CDR3 consists of 15 residues. Germline CDR1 reads SNHLY; CDR2 reads FYNNEI. Deletions cut 0 bases from V and 1 base from J, with 9 bases between. In DNA, the CDR3 is TGTGCCAGCAGTGAAGCCTCGGGGGGTAACTATGGCTACACCTTC. It encodes CASSEASGGNYGYTF.

V gene TRBV6-7 combines with J gene TRBJ2-3, with TRBD2 matching over 9 bases. TRBV6-7 is an open reading frame, and its role is uncertain. V was pared by 4 bases and J by 0 bases, with 11 bases of the junction left unmatched. The CDR3 covers 18 residues. DNA of the CDR3: TGTGCCAGCAGTTCACGACCGACTAGCGGAGATAGCACAGATACGCAGTATTTT. Protein sequence: CASSSRPTSGDSTDTQYF.

This chain joins TRBV6-5 and TRBJ2-7, with TRBD1 matching over 7 bases. There are 14 residues in the CDR3. Germline V lookup: CDR1 MNHEY, CDR2 SVGAGI. The junction had 13 bases not matched to a gene; V was cut back by 11 bases and J by 3 bases. As DNA, the CDR3 is TGTGCCGTCTACCCTTCGGGACAGAGCTACGAGCAGTACTTC. Encoded protein: CAVYPSGQSYEQYF.

The V call is TRBV6-1, the J call TRBJ2-1, with TRBD2 matching 10 bases. The CDR3 runs 16 residues. Looked up from germline, CDR1 is MNHNS and CDR2 is SASEGT. Unmatched junction bases numbered 9, after V lost 8 bases and J lost 2 bases. The chain's CDR3 is CASRGLAAFPYNEQFF. CDR3 coding DNA: TGTGCCAGCCGTGGACTAGCGGCATTCCCCTACAATGAGCAGTTCTTC.

V and J are TRBV6-6 and TRBJ1-2; a possible D gene is TRBD1 (5 bases). The CDR3 consists of 14 residues. Germline V lookup: CDR1 MNHNY, CDR2 SVGAGI (reference sequence). Between the trimmed V and J ends, which lost 0 bases and 2 bases, there was a span of 7 bases. The chain's CDR3 is CASSYSGLNYGYTF. The CDR3, as DNA: TGTGCCAGCAGTTACTCGGGACTAAACTATGGCTACACCTTC.

The rearrangement links TRBV19 to TRBJ2-3, with 9 bases lining up with TRBD1. Germline V gene data show CDR1 as LNHDA and CDR2 as SQIVND (reference sequence). J gave up 3 bases and V 10 bases, and 8 bases lay outside the gene matches. The length of the CDR3 is 14 residues. This chain's CDR3 is CATRTGAGTDTQYF. DNA for the CDR3: TGTGCCACACGGACAGGGGCAGGGACAGATACGCAGTATTTT.

This clone came up a few times. The chain is built from TRBV29-1 and TRBJ1-2; D not certain. Trimming took off 2 bases at V and 6 bases at J, with 7 bases between the two ends. In germline, CDR1 is SQVTM, CDR2 ANQGSEA. This CDR3 has 11 residues. This CDR3 is CSVERLDGYTF. CDR3 sequence (DNA): TGCAGCGTTGAAAGACTGGATGGCTACACCTTC.

CDR3 nucleotides: TGTGCCAGCAGCCAGTCTAGCAGCAATCAGCCCCAGCATTTT. Translation gives CASSQSSSNQPQHF. This rearrangement joins TRBV7-9 to TRBJ1-5; D gene ambiguous. V dropped 5 bases and J dropped 1 base, with 9 bases sitting between them. The CDR3 loop spans 14 amino acids. The germline gives CDR1 SEHNR, CDR2 FQNEAQ (reference sequence). Using reference TRBV7-9 and TRBJ1-5 for the parts outside the CDR3, the full variable domain is DTGVSQNPRHKITKRGQNVTFRCDPISEHNRLYWYRQTLGQGPEFLTYFQNEAQLEKSRLLSDRFSAERPKGSFSTLEIQRTEQGDSAMYLCASSQSSSNQPQHFGDGTRLSIL.

This chain uses TRBV19 with TRBJ2-1; 10 bases are shared with TRBD2. Germline CDR1 and CDR2: LNHDA and SQIVND (reference sequence). This CDR3 is built from 16 residues. Trimming took 5 bases from V and 8 from J; bases not matched to a gene: 12. CDR3 bases: TGTGCCAGTAGTCCCGGGGTAGCGGGGGGCAGGGATGAGCAGTTCTTC. Residues: CASSPGVAGGRDEQFF.

CDR3 protein: CASSFRRGSYEQYF. The CDR3 region has the DNA TGTGCCAGCAGCTTCCGGCGGGGGAGCTACGAGCAGTACTTC. The chain combines TRBV5-6 with TRBJ2-7; 7 positions agree with TRBD2. Germline CDR1 and CDR2: SGHDT and YYEEEE. J was trimmed by 3 bases and V by 2 bases; bases with no gene match: 5. The CDR3 covers 14 residues.

The chain joins TRBV10-3 to TRBJ2-1; D not certain. V lost 4 bases, J lost 0 bases, and 7 bases lay in between. The CDR3 totals 14 residues. CDR1 is ENHRY and CDR2 is SYGVKD in the germline V gene. The CDR3 is CAISGTSSYNEQFF. CDR3 DNA sequence: TGTGCCATCAGTGGTACGAGCTCCTACAATGAGCAGTTCTTC.

A note on this clone: Since a much larger clone is just one base distant, this may be a read error. The chain has TRBV5-1 and TRBJ1-5, with 10 bases that match TRBD1. Germline assignment: CDR1 SGHRS and CDR2 YFSETQ. This CDR3 comprises 14 residues. The junction had 4 bases not matched to a gene; V was cut back by 4 bases and J by 6 bases. The CDR3 coding sequence is TGCGCCAGCAGCCCGGGGACAGGGGTTCAGCCCCAGCATTTT. Translating gives CASSPGTGVQPQHF.

The rearrangement links TRBV5-6 to TRBJ2-3; TRBD2 matches 7 bases. From germline, CDR1 is SGHDT and CDR2 YYEEEE. Trimming removed 4 bases from V and 6 bases from J; junction bases left unmatched: 11. CDR3 length: 15 amino acids. CDR3 sequence reads: CASSSGTTARDTQYF. The DNA of the CDR3 is TGTGCCAGCAGCAGCGGGACTACCGCCAGGGATACGCAGTATTTT.

The chain's CDR3 is CASISRQGAYGYTF. The CDR3 coding sequence is TGTGCCAGCATCTCGCGACAGGGAGCGTATGGCTACACCTTC. This chain links TRBV2 with TRBJ1-2, with 7 bases that match TRBD1. The CDR3 has 14 amino acids. CDR1 is SNHLY, CDR2 FYNNEI, per germline. The V and J ends lost 7 bases and 5 bases, in that order; junction bases with no gene match: 10.

The chain employs TRBV18 and TRBJ2-1; 10 bases align to TRBD2. The CDR3 has 16 residues. CDR1 is KGHSH and CDR2 is LQKENI in the germline V gene. Trimming removed 0 bases from V and 2 bases from J; junction bases left unmatched: 1. This CDR3 is CASSPPSGGAYNEQFF. The DNA of the CDR3 is TGTGCCAGCTCACCACCCAGCGGGGGGGCCTACAATGAGCAGTTCTTC.

The J gene is TRBJ2-5, the V gene TRBV27, with TRBD2 matching 11 bases. This CDR3 spans 15 amino acids. The germline gives CDR1 MNHEY, CDR2 SMNVEV (reference sequence). The V segment lost 5 bases and the J segment 2 bases; nucleotides outside the gene matches: 4. CDR3 nucleotides: TGTGCCAGCAGTCCGGGACTAGCGGAACAAGAGACCCAGTACTTC. Its translation: CASSPGLAEQETQYF.